This TCR beta chain was documented in a study of shared clonotypes between healthy human individuals. Whole-study results and caveats: Sequencing depth was a factor that was expected to affect clonotype sharing among donors.

Germline lookup yields CDR1 SGHRS and CDR2 YFSETQ. The germline V and J ends were trimmed by 0 bases and 0 bases, with 7 bases remaining between them. The CDR3 loop spans 15 amino acids. Comments on this clone: Its antigen is unidentified. Distinct nucleotide sequences in the sample also encode this CDR3.

Only in-frame clones appear in the TCRdb table, and some are missing; sequencing was by immunoSEQ multiplex PCR. The sample holds about 490,000 clones, about 80% seen once. Donors, healthy HIV-negative adults, lacked recent acute infections or vaccinations. Every one of the donors was a Caucasian adult that lived in Nashville, Tennessee. Researchers drew on roughly 84 million PBMCs for genomic DNA from unsorted samples. Sequencing was done on a sample of PBMCs. This chain links TRBV5-1 with TRBJ1-5; D ambiguous. The sequence derives from a woman between 35 and 50 years old in good health. Some clones in this sample may be carry-over from other donors' samples. The CDR3 spells CASSLDGYSNQPQHF. CDR3 DNA: TGCGCCAGCAGCTTGGACGGATATAGCAATCAGCCCCAGCATTTT.